The 25 T cell receptor beta chains given below trace back to one sample, sequenced in a study of shared clonotypes between healthy human individuals. Profiling relied on immunoSEQ multiplex PCR, and the TCRdb table lists in-frame clones only, not all of them. The table records some 2,100,000 clones, approximately 94% of them present only once. The sequenced sample consisted of naive CD4+ T cells sorted from blood. Subset meaning: CD45RA+ positively selected. Receptors were obtained from a man younger than 35 in good health.

The V gene is TRBV7-3, the J gene TRBJ2-5; D perhaps matches TRBD1 (5 bases). The ends were cut back, 2 bases at V and 2 bases at J, with 15 bases in the middle. In germline, CDR1 is SGHTA, CDR2 FQGTGA. This CDR3 has 16 amino acids. CDR3 sequence reads: CASSLGIDSVQETQYF. CDR3 DNA: TGTGCCAGCAGCTTAGGCATAGACAGTGTTCAAGAGACCCAGTACTTC.

The chain is built from TRBV6-1 and TRBJ2-2; 16 bases are shared with TRBD2. V lost 5 bases, J lost 0 bases, and 3 bases stayed unmatched. This CDR3 spans 18 amino acids. The germline CDR1 and CDR2 sequences are MNHNS and SASEGT. The CDR3 protein is CASSQGTSGRANTGELFF. CDR3 sequence (DNA): TGTGCCAGCAGTCAAGGGACTAGCGGGAGGGCGAACACCGGGGAGCTGTTTTTT.

The chain links TRBV6-6 to TRBJ1-6; D gene unclear. Looked up from germline, CDR1 is MNHNY and CDR2 is SVGAGI (reference sequence). The V end was cut by 7 bases, the J end by 9 bases, with 13 bases between. There are 13 residues in the CDR3. The chain's CDR3 is CASTPGDRSPLHF. The CDR3 DNA sequence: TGTGCCAGCACCCCTGGGGATCGTTCACCCCTCCACTTT.

This clone was detected once. J is TRBJ1-2 and V is TRBV9; 11 nucleotides agree with TRBD1. V trimming: 3 bases; J trimming: 7 bases; junction bases outside the gene matches: 5. Germline V gene sequence: CDR1 SGDLS, CDR2 YYNGEE. The CDR3 totals 14 residues. CDR3 sequence (DNA): TGTGCCAGCAGCGCGGACAGGGGGCTAGGTGGCTACACCTTC. Its protein is CASSADRGLGGYTF. Using reference TRBV9 and TRBJ1-2 for the parts outside the CDR3, the full variable domain is DSGVTQTPKHLITATGQRVTLRCSPRSGDLSVYWYQQSLDQGLQFLIQYYNGEERAKGNILERFSAQQFPDLHSELNLSSLELGDSALYFCASSADRGLGGYTFGSGTRLTVV.

V is TRBV6-6 and J is TRBJ1-4; D call uncertain. The ends were cut back, 2 bases at V and 11 bases at J, with 9 bases in the middle. The CDR3 is 12 amino acids. Germline assignment: CDR1 MNHNY and CDR2 SVGAGI (reference sequence). CDR3 in amino acids: CASSYGQAKLFF. The DNA for the CDR3 is TGTGCCAGCAGTTACGGGCAGGCGAAACTGTTTTTT.

The chain has TRBV5-1 and TRBJ2-2; 7 bases agree with TRBD2. J was trimmed by 5 bases and V by 5 bases; bases with no gene match: 18. The germline V gene encodes CDR1 SGHRS and CDR2 YFSETQ. This CDR3 has 18 amino acids. The CDR3 protein is CASRVNEVAGVKTGELFF. The CDR3 region has the DNA TGCGCCAGCAGGGTCAATGAGGTAGCGGGTGTGAAGACCGGGGAGCTGTTTTTT. Looking up the rest from reference TRBV5-1 and TRBJ2-2 gives the full variable domain: KAGVTQTPRYLIKTRGQQVTLSCSPISGHRSVSWYQQTPGQGLQFLFEYFSETQRNKGNFPGRFSGRQFSNSRSEMNVSTLELGDSALYLCASRVNEVAGVKTGELFFGEGSRLTVL.

V is TRBV4-1 and J is TRBJ2-7; D not resolved. Trimming pared 0 bases from V and 0 bases from J, leaving 12 bases between. The CDR3 sequence is 16 residues long. Germline assignment: CDR1 MGHRA and CDR2 YSYEKL. In nucleotides, the CDR3 is TGCGCCAGCAGCCAAGAAGGTTGGCAGAGCTCCTACGAGCAGTACTTC. Translating it yields CASSQEGWQSSYEQYF.

This rearrangement joins TRBV11-2 to TRBJ2-1, with D tentatively TRBD2 (6 bases). V was clipped by 4 bases and J by 16 bases, with 20 bases between them. CDR1 is SGHAT and CDR2 is FQNNGV in the germline V gene. The CDR3 is 13 amino acids. This CDR3 is CASSSWLEGELFF. The CDR3 nucleotides read TGTGCCAGCAGCTCCTGGCTGGAGGGTGAGCTTTTCTTC.

The chain recombines TRBV5-1 with TRBJ2-4, with D maybe TRBD2 (5 bases). This CDR3 contains 12 residues. With 4 bases removed from V and 9 bases from J, the gap between germline ends came to 11 bases. Looked up from germline, CDR1 is SGHRS and CDR2 is YFSETQ. CDR3 residues: CASSGMGSIQYF. CDR3 sequence (DNA): TGCGCCAGCAGCGGAATGGGGAGCATTCAGTACTTC.

A note on this clone: Other DNA sequences of this sample code for an identical CDR3. V is TRBV9 and J is TRBJ1-3; no definite D call. CDR1 is SGDLS, CDR2 YYNGEE, per germline. With 0 bases removed from V and 0 bases from J, the gap between germline ends came to 4 bases. This CDR3 is 14 amino acids long. The CDR3 DNA reads as TGTGCCAGCAGCGTAGACGACTCTGGAAACACCATATATTTT. Protein: CASSVDDSGNTIYF.

The chain couples TRBV10-3 to TRBJ1-3, with TRBD1 identical over 8 bases. The CDR3 contains 17 residues. Trimming removed 6 bases from V and 0 bases from J; junction bases left unmatched: 10. CDR1 and CDR2 (germline): ENHRY, SYGVKD. The CDR3 is CAIRPGQDGYSGNTIYF. The CDR3 DNA reads TGTGCCATCAGGCCGGGACAGGATGGGTACTCTGGAAACACCATATATTTT.

J is TRBJ2-2 and V is TRBV5-4; 7 positions match TRBD1. V was pared by 4 bases and J by 7 bases, with 16 bases of the junction left unmatched. Germline V gives CDR1 SGHNT, CDR2 YYREEE (reference sequence). CDR3 size: 17 residues. The CDR3 coding sequence is TGTGCCAGCAGCCCTACGAGCCGGGACAGCATCAGCGGGGAGCTGTTTTTT. Encoded protein: CASSPTSRDSISGELFF.

The CDR3 bases are TGCGCCAGCAGCTTGGTTTCGGCAGAAAACAATGAGCAGTTCTTC. Its protein is CASSLVSAENNEQFF. The rearrangement links TRBV5-1 to TRBJ2-1; D ambiguous. V was pared by 0 bases and J by 5 bases, with 12 bases between. CDR1 and CDR2 from the germline V gene are SGHRS and YFSETQ. The CDR3 is made up of 15 amino acids.

To note about this clone: Other DNA sequences from this sample encode an identical CDR3 as well. The gene calls are TRBV6-6 and TRBJ1-1; D unclear. Germline V gives CDR1 MNHNY, CDR2 SVGAGI (reference sequence). V lost 4 bases to trimming and J lost 1 base, with 4 bases between them. The CDR3 runs to 12 residues. The CDR3 spells CASSSPNTEAFF. The CDR3 DNA sequence: TGTGCCAGCAGTTCCCCGAACACTGAAGCTTTCTTT.

V is TRBV6-5 and J is TRBJ2-7, with 9 bases identical to TRBD2. Germline CDR1 and CDR2: MNHEY and SVGAGI. The trim removed 7 bases at V and 2 bases at J, leaving 9 bases unmatched. The CDR3 sequence is 15 residues long. The CDR3 bases are TGTGCCAGCACCCCAGGAGCGGGAGGTACCTACGAGCAGTACTTC. It translates to CASTPGAGGTYEQYF.

The rearrangement uses TRBV7-9 and TRBJ1-5; perhaps TRBD1 as D (5 bases). V gave up 5 bases and J gave up 2 bases, with 13 bases separating them. Germline V gene sequence: CDR1 SEHNR, CDR2 FQNEAQ (reference sequence). This CDR3 has 15 amino acids. In DNA form, the CDR3 reads TGTGCCAGCAGCCGGGGGGGTCAGGGCAATCAGCCCCAGCATTTT. Translation: CASSRGGQGNQPQHF. Combining the CDR3 with reference TRBV7-9 and TRBJ1-5 gives the whole variable domain DTGVSQNPRHKITKRGQNVTFRCDPISEHNRLYWYRQTLGQGPEFLTYFQNEAQLEKSRLLSDRFSAERPKGSFSTLEIQRTEQGDSAMYLCASSRGGQGNQPQHFGDGTRLSIL.

Note on this clone: Other nucleotide sequences from this sample produce the same CDR3. The chain couples TRBV18 to TRBJ1-2; D call uncertain. The CDR3 has 11 amino acids. Trimming left V 5 bases short and J 2 bases short, with 3 bases between. Germline V gene sequence: CDR1 KGHSH, CDR2 LQKENI. DNA of the CDR3: TGTGCCAGCTCAACCAACTATGGCTACACCTTC. Translated: CASSTNYGYTF.

V gene TRBV4-3 combines with J gene TRBJ2-1, with TRBD2 matching 8 bases. The germline V gene has CDR1 LGHNA and CDR2 YSLEER. V was pared by 3 bases and J by 1 base, with 8 bases of the junction left unmatched. This CDR3 region has 17 residues. The CDR3 loop reads CASSQFVPGGSYNEQFF. CDR3 in DNA: TGCGCCAGCAGCCAGTTTGTCCCGGGAGGGTCCTACAATGAGCAGTTCTTC.

The chain carries TRBV6-5 and TRBJ2-1; the match to TRBD2 covers 11 bases. V dropped 6 bases and J dropped 8; count of bases not matched to a gene: 6. Per the germline V gene, CDR1 is MNHEY and CDR2 is SVGAGI. This CDR3 contains 14 residues. For the CDR3, the DNA is TGTGCCAGCAGCATAGCGGGGGGGCCCTATGAGCAGTTCTTC. This gives the protein CASSIAGGPYEQFF.

V is TRBV4-1 and J is TRBJ1-1; D perhaps matches TRBD1 (6 bases). The germline gives CDR1 MGHRA, CDR2 YSYEKL. Trimming removed 4 bases from V and 0 bases from J, with 12 bases in between. The CDR3 is 15 residues long. CDR3 protein: CASSPGWTVNTEAFF. The CDR3 region has the DNA TGCGCCAGCAGCCCGGGATGGACAGTGAACACTGAAGCTTTCTTT.

This chain links TRBV6-5 with TRBJ2-7, with 11 nucleotides matching TRBD2. J was trimmed by 0 bases and V by 9 bases; bases with no gene match: 4. The CDR3 has 14 amino acids. Looked up from germline, CDR1 is MNHEY and CDR2 is SVGAGI. Written as DNA, the CDR3 is TGTGCCAGTTTAGCGGGGGGGAGCTCCTACGAGCAGTACTTC. Its protein is CASLAGGSSYEQYF.

The gene calls are TRBV18 and TRBJ2-1; tentatively, D is TRBD1 (5 bases). Trimming removed 4 bases from V and 6 bases from J, with 13 bases in between. The CDR3 runs 14 residues. Germline V lookup: CDR1 KGHSH, CDR2 LQKENI. CDR3 protein: CASSRGQGTNEQFF. The CDR3 nucleotides read TGTGCCAGCTCACGAGGTCAGGGAACCAATGAGCAGTTCTTC.

This clone was seen a single time. CDR3 amino acids: CASSVTGTGKNTIYF. CDR3 DNA: TGTGCCAGTAGTGTGACCGGGACAGGAAAAAACACCATATATTTT. V usage is TRBV19 and J usage is TRBJ1-3; 8 positions agree with TRBD1. The CDR3 has 15 residues. Losses at the gene ends were 5 bases for V and 6 bases for J; bases not matched to a gene: 9. Germline CDR1 is LNHDA and CDR2 is SQIVND (reference sequence). The whole variable domain, filled in from reference TRBV19 and TRBJ1-3, reads DGGITQSPKYLFRKEGQNVTLSCEQNLNHDAMYWYRQDPGQGLRLIYYSQIVNDFQKGDIAEGYSVSREKKESFPLTVTSAQKNPTAFYLCASSVTGTGKNTIYFGEGSWLTVV.

The CDR3 region has the DNA TGCGCCAGCAGCTGGACCGGGACAAACCAAGAGACCCAGTACTTC. It encodes CASSWTGTNQETQYF. This chain connects TRBV5-1 to TRBJ2-5, with a weak D call TRBD1 (6 bases). V lost 3 bases and J lost 0, with 12 bases in between. The CDR3 consists of 15 residues. Germline V lookup: CDR1 SGHRS, CDR2 YFSETQ.

The gene calls are TRBV6-1 and TRBJ1-2; D perhaps matches TRBD1 (5 bases). Between the trimmed V and J ends, which lost 2 bases and 4 bases, there was a span of 14 bases. This CDR3 has 15 amino acids. Germline V gene sequence: CDR1 MNHNS, CDR2 SASEGT. This CDR3 is CASSETGHRIYGYTF. CDR3 DNA: TGTGCCAGCAGTGAAACCGGACACAGGATCTATGGCTACACCTTC.